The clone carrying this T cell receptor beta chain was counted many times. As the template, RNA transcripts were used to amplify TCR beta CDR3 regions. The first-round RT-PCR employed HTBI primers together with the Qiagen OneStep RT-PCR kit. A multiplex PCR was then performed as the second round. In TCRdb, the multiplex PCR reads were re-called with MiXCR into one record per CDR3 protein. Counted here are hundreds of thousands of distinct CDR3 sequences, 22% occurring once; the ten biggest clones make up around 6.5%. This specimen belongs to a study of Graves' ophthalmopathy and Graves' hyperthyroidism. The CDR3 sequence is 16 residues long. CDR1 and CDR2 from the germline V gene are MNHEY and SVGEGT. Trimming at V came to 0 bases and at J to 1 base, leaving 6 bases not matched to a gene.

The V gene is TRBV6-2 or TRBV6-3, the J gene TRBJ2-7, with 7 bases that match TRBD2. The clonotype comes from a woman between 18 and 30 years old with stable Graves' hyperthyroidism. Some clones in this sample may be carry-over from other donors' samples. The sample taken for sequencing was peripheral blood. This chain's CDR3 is CASSYSWLAASYEQYF. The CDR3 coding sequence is TGTGCCAGCAGTTACTCCTGGCTAGCGGCGTCCTACGAGCAGTACTTC.